A single sample gave rise to the 30 T cell receptor beta chains below, sequenced in a study of PD-L1 blockade in urothelial cancer. Described time point: pretreatment peripheral blood. Profiling relied on immunoSEQ multiplex PCR, and the TCRdb table lists in-frame clones only, not all of them. Of 130,000 or so clones in the sample, roughly 80% are singletons; the top ten hold 2.5% to 4%. The sequenced sample was PBMCs, obtained around atezolizumab (anti-PD-L1) treatment. The receptors come from a man between 50 and 59 years old with urothelial cancer.

This clone was detected only once. J is TRBJ1-4 and V is TRBV10-3, with unresolved D. The CDR3 consists of 14 residues. Per germline, CDR1 ENHRY and CDR2 SYGVKD. The germline V and J ends were trimmed by 6 bases and 0 bases, with 8 bases remaining between them. The CDR3: CAISSSSTNEKLFF. The CDR3 nucleotides read TGTGCCATCAGCTCCTCTTCAACTAATGAAAAACTGTTTTTT.

V usage is TRBV11-2 and J usage is TRBJ2-1; D possibly corresponds to TRBD2 (5 bases). Between the trimmed V and J ends, which lost 6 bases and 9 bases, there was a span of 12 bases. The CDR3 covers 12 residues. Germline CDR1 is SGHAT and CDR2 is FQNNGV. Here the CDR3 DNA reads TGTGCCAGCAGTCGTAGCCGGGGTGAGCAGTTCTTC. This codes for CASSRSRGEQFF.

The V and J genes are TRBV2 and TRBJ2-7; D unclear. The length of the CDR3 is 14 residues. CDR1 and CDR2 from the germline V gene are SNHLY and FYNNEI. V lost 2 bases, J lost 2 bases, and 10 bases lay in between. Here the CDR3 DNA reads TGTGCCAGCAGTGAAAGCCTGTTCCCCTACGAGCAGTACTTC. It encodes CASSESLFPYEQYF.

The genes are TRBV2 and TRBJ1-5; possible D gene TRBD1, 5 bases. Trimming removed 2 bases from V and 3 bases from J, with 14 bases in between. The CDR3 consists of 16 residues. The germline CDR1 and CDR2 sequences are SNHLY and FYNNEI. CDR3 bases: TGTGCCAGCAGTGAACGTCGTAGGGGCTCCAATCAGCCCCAGCATTTT. Translating gives CASSERRRGSNQPQHF.

This chain connects TRBV29-1 to TRBJ2-3; 8 nucleotides match TRBD2. The CDR3 contains 16 residues. CDR1 and CDR2 (germline): SQVTM, ANQGSEA. The J segment lost 4 bases and the V segment lost 4 bases, leaving 13 bases of the junction unmatched. The CDR3 region has the DNA TGCAGCGTTGTACCCGAGCGGGGGCCTTCGCCAGATACGCAGTATTTT. Its translation is CSVVPERGPSPDTQYF.

This clone appeared a single time. This chain connects TRBV6-4 to TRBJ2-7; TRBD2 aligns across 9 bases. The CDR3 extends over 14 amino acids. Per germline, CDR1 MRHNA and CDR2 SNTAGT. Unmatched junction bases numbered 11, after V lost 5 bases and J lost 9 bases. CDR3 sequence: CASSPDSRGGGQYF. For the CDR3, the DNA is TGTGCCAGCAGTCCCGACAGCCGCGGGGGGGGGCAGTACTTC.

The genes are TRBV19 and TRBJ1-1; 8 nucleotides align to TRBD1. The CDR3 totals 14 residues. Per the germline V gene, CDR1 is LNHDA and CDR2 is SQIVND (reference sequence). V lost 3 bases and J lost 1; bases outside the gene matches: 1. CDR3 bases: TGTGCCAGTAGTATCACAGGGGGGAACACTGAAGCTTTCTTT. Translating gives CASSITGGNTEAFF.

This clone occurred once. V and J are TRBV19 and TRBJ2-1; 7 positions match TRBD2. The CDR3 totals 16 residues. Germline-derived CDR1 and CDR2 are LNHDA and SQIVND (reference sequence). Unmatched junction bases numbered 5, after V lost 3 bases and J lost 0 bases. The DNA for the CDR3 is TGTGCCAGTAGTATTTCCCTAGCGGACTCCTACAATGAGCAGTTCTTC. Amino acids: CASSISLADSYNEQFF.

This clone was recorded once. This chain links TRBV2 with TRBJ2-2; perhaps TRBD2 as D (6 bases). The germline V gene encodes CDR1 SNHLY and CDR2 FYNNEI. V was clipped by 5 bases and J by 0 bases, with 10 bases between them. The CDR3 runs to 15 residues. The CDR3 loop is CASSKSGSNTGELFF. In DNA form, the CDR3 reads TGTGCCAGCAGTAAGAGCGGGTCGAACACCGGGGAGCTGTTTTTT.

This clone appeared a single time. In the same sample, other DNA sequences code for this CDR3. The chain combines TRBV9 with TRBJ2-1; D ambiguous. Germline values: CDR1 SGDLS, CDR2 YYNGEE. CDR3 size: 15 residues. Trimming stripped 2 bases from V and 0 bases from J, with 9 bases between. The DNA for the CDR3 is TGTGCCAGCAGCGTCTTGGGCAGCTCCTACAATGAGCAGTTCTTC. The encoded protein is CASSVLGSSYNEQFF.

This clone has just one count. This rearrangement joins TRBV18 to TRBJ2-3; no firm D call. V gave up 6 bases and J gave up 0 bases, with 4 bases separating them. This CDR3 is 12 amino acids long. Looked up from germline, CDR1 is KGHSH and CDR2 is LQKENI. The CDR3 DNA follows: TGTGCCAGCTCCCTGAGCACAGATACGCAGTATTTT. Translation: CASSLSTDTQYF.

The chain joins TRBV4-1 to TRBJ1-5; no reliable D call. Trimming left V 0 bases short and J 5 bases short, with 5 bases between. The CDR3 loop spans 13 amino acids. CDR1 MGHRA and CDR2 YSYEKL come from the germline V gene. The CDR3: CASSQDPYQPQHF. CDR3 nucleotide sequence: TGCGCCAGCAGCCAAGATCCTTATCAGCCCCAGCATTTT.

Details on this clone: In the same sample, other DNA sequences code for this CDR3. The V call is TRBV28, the J call TRBJ2-7, with TRBD2 matching 8 bases. CDR3 size: 16 residues. The V gene end was trimmed by 3 bases and the J gene end by 0 bases; junction bases not matched to a gene: 7. The V gene's germline CDR1 is MDHEN and CDR2 SYDVKM. The CDR3 region is CASSFSLAGLSYEQYF. DNA of the CDR3: TGTGCCAGCAGTTTTAGCCTAGCGGGTCTCTCCTACGAGCAGTACTTC.

This clone was observed once. The CDR3 reads CASSQGTAGELFF. The CDR3 DNA reads TGTGCCAGCAGTCAGGGGACGGCCGGGGAGCTGTTTTTT. The rearrangement joins TRBV28 to TRBJ2-2; D is perhaps TRBD1 (6 bases). Germline values: CDR1 MDHEN, CDR2 SYDVKM. The CDR3 is 13 amino acids. Deletions cut 5 bases from V and 6 bases from J, with 10 bases between. Full variable domain (rest looked up from reference TRBV28 and TRBJ2-2): DVKVTQSSRYLVKRTGEKVFLECVQDMDHENMFWYRQDPGLGLRLIYFSYDVKMKEKGDIPEGYSVSREKKERFSLILESASTNQTSMYLCASSQGTAGELFFGEGSRLTVL.

The rearrangement joins TRBV5-4 to TRBJ1-3, with TRBD1 matching 8 bases. The J segment lost 3 bases and the V segment lost 4 bases, leaving 6 bases of the junction unmatched. The CDR3 is 15 amino acids. Germline CDR1 and CDR2: SGHNT and YYREEE (reference sequence). CDR3 region: CASSRETGVGNTIYF. The CDR3 nucleotides are TGTGCCAGCAGCCGTGAGACAGGGGTTGGAAACACCATATATTTT.

This chain uses TRBV7-8 with TRBJ2-1, with 10 positions matching TRBD2. Unmatched junction bases numbered 5, after V lost 3 bases and J lost 6 bases. The CDR3 spans 15 residues. Germline V gene lookup returns CDR1 SGHVS and CDR2 FQNEAQ. The DNA of the CDR3 is TGTGCCAGCAGCTTCAGCGGGAGGGTCCCCAATGAGCAGTTCTTC. As protein: CASSFSGRVPNEQFF.

The chain joins TRBV5-4 to TRBJ2-7; TRBD1 matches at 9 bases. The CDR3 contains 14 residues. The V gene's germline CDR1 is SGHNT and CDR2 YYREEE (reference sequence). Trimming at V came to 3 bases and at J to 6 bases, leaving 7 bases not matched to a gene. The CDR3 DNA follows: TGTGCCAGCAGCTCGAAGGACAGGGGAGGCGAGCAGTACTTC. As protein: CASSSKDRGGEQYF.

The chain links TRBV6-6 to TRBJ1-1; TRBD1 is a possible D gene (6 bases). Germline V CDR1 and CDR2: MNHNY, SVGAGI (reference sequence). This CDR3 comprises 15 residues. V was clipped by 6 bases and J by 5 bases, with 19 bases between them. The CDR3 region has the DNA TGTGCCAGCAGGGACCCAACAGGGCTGGGAACTGAAGCTTTCTTT. Its protein product is CASRDPTGLGTEAFF.

This sequence joins TRBV7-3 and TRBJ2-2, with TRBD1 matching over 10 bases. The CDR3 has 19 residues. V was pared by 2 bases and J by 1 base, with 10 bases of the junction left unmatched. CDR1 is SGHTA, CDR2 FQGTGA, per germline. The CDR3: CASSLLPGGQGRNTGELFF. In DNA, the CDR3 is TGTGCCAGCAGCTTACTTCCCGGGGGACAGGGGAGGAACACCGGGGAGCTGTTTTTT.

The rearrangement links TRBV6-1 to TRBJ2-3, with 7 bases aligning to TRBD2. CDR1 is MNHNS, CDR2 SASEGT, per germline. The V gene end was trimmed by 4 bases and the J gene end by 2 bases; junction bases not matched to a gene: 12. The CDR3 spans 17 residues. DNA for the CDR3: TGTGCCAGCAGTGCGTCTGCCCCTGCGGGAGTCACAGATACGCAGTATTTT. Protein: CASSASAPAGVTDTQYF.

The chain is built from TRBV7-8 and TRBJ2-3; D may be TRBD1 (5 bases). The CDR3 runs 15 residues. The V and J ends lost 1 base and 6 bases respectively, with 14 bases between them. Germline CDR1 SGHVS, CDR2 FQNEAQ. The DNA for the CDR3 is TGTGCCAGCAGCTTAGAGGGCATTAAGGGGGATACGCAGTATTTT. It codes for CASSLEGIKGDTQYF.

The chain joins TRBV5-4 to TRBJ2-7, with 7 bases lining up with TRBD2. This CDR3 has 14 amino acids. V shed 1 base and J 3 bases; nucleotides not matched to a gene: 4. Germline V gives CDR1 SGHNT, CDR2 YYREEE (reference sequence). The CDR3 region is CASSLSSGNYEQYF. CDR3 DNA sequence: TGTGCCAGCAGCTTGTCCAGCGGGAACTACGAGCAGTACTTC.

The V and J genes are TRBV5-1 and TRBJ2-7; TRBD2 aligns across 7 bases. Germline CDR1 is SGHRS and CDR2 is YFSETQ. The CDR3 is made up of 13 amino acids. V lost 4 bases and J lost 1; bases outside the gene matches: 2. The CDR3 region has the DNA TGCGCCAGCAGCGGCGGGAGTTCCTACGAGCAGTACTTC. Protein: CASSGGSSYEQYF.

The chain links TRBV7-9 to TRBJ2-2, with no clear D. This CDR3 spans 13 amino acids. The germline CDR1 and CDR2 sequences are SEHNR and FQNEAQ (reference sequence). V was clipped by 5 bases and J by 7 bases, with 11 bases between them. The CDR3: CASSPISGGELFF. DNA of the CDR3: TGTGCCAGCAGCCCGATATCGGGCGGGGAGCTGTTTTTT.

V usage is TRBV6-5 and J usage is TRBJ1-4, with TRBD1 matching 9 bases. The CDR3 is 14 residues long. In germline, CDR1 is MNHEY, CDR2 SVGAGI. Trimming took 5 bases from V and 6 from J; bases not matched to a gene: 4. This chain's CDR3 is CASSKTGGDEKLFF. The CDR3 coding sequence is TGTGCCAGCAGTAAGACAGGGGGAGATGAAAAACTGTTTTTT.

The chain is built from TRBV27 and TRBJ1-4; D possibly corresponds to TRBD1 (5 bases). There are 17 residues in the CDR3. Trimming cost V 5 bases and J 0 bases, with 16 bases left between them. Germline V lookup: CDR1 MNHEY, CDR2 SMNVEV (reference sequence). CDR3 nucleotide sequence: TGTGCCAGCAGTACCCGCCAGGGCGGGGCAACTAATGAAAAACTGTTTTTT. It translates to CASSTRQGGATNEKLFF.

V usage is TRBV27 and J usage is TRBJ2-1; D is ambiguous. In germline, CDR1 is MNHEY, CDR2 SMNVEV (reference sequence). V gave up 5 bases and J gave up 7 bases, with 24 bases separating them. CDR3 length: 17 residues. The DNA of the CDR3 is TGTGCCAGCAGTGCAAGACTCCCGTCAGAGGTTGTGAATGAGCAGTTCTTC. It codes for CASSARLPSEVVNEQFF.

DNA for the CDR3: TGTGCCAGTAGATCCGGCGGCTCTGGAAACACCATATATTTT. Amino acid sequence: CASRSGGSGNTIYF. The chain uses TRBV19 and TRBJ1-3; D call uncertain. Trimming pared 6 bases from V and 0 bases from J, leaving 9 bases between. Germline V gene lookup returns CDR1 LNHDA and CDR2 SQIVND (reference sequence). The CDR3 has 14 residues.

In this sample, this clone turned up a few times. This rearrangement joins TRBV18 to TRBJ1-2; D is undetermined. This CDR3 contains 11 residues. Germline V gene sequence: CDR1 KGHSH, CDR2 LQKENI. The ends were cut back, 2 bases at V and 8 bases at J, with 6 bases in the middle. The CDR3, as DNA: TGTGCCAGCTCACCAACAGAAGGCTACACCTTC. Translation gives CASSPTEGYTF.

The chain employs TRBV30 and TRBJ2-5; TRBD2 aligns across 12 bases. The V gene's germline CDR1 is GTSNPN and CDR2 SVGIG (reference sequence). The V gene end was trimmed by 2 bases and the J gene end by 7 bases; junction bases not matched to a gene: 2. The CDR3 extends over 13 amino acids. The CDR3 DNA follows: TGTGCCTGGAGTATACTAGCGGGAGGGACCCAGTACTTC. Its protein product is CAWSILAGGTQYF.